The 6 T cell receptor beta chains below were found in one sample sequenced in a study of blood T cell repertoires in COVID-19. Using immunoSEQ multiplex PCR, the repertoire was profiled, and TCRdb retains in-frame clones only, with some absent. The sample lists 310,000 or so clones; roughly 90% were seen once. Sequenced sample: peripheral blood. These receptor sequences come from a young man with COVID-19, enrolled during active disease.

CDR3 sequence reads: CASSPRGGINEKLFF. The DNA for the CDR3 is TGTGCCAGCAGCCCTCGAGGAGGGATTAATGAAAAACTGTTTTTT. The gene calls are TRBV5-4 and TRBJ1-4; D gene ambiguous. This CDR3 spans 15 amino acids. The V end was cut by 4 bases, the J end by 4 bases, with 14 bases between. CDR1 is SGHNT and CDR2 is YYREEE in the germline V gene (reference sequence). The complete variable domain, with remaining parts taken from reference TRBV5-4 and TRBJ1-4, reads ETGVTQSPTHLIKTRGQQVTLRCSSQSGHNTVSWYQQALGQGPQFIFQYYREEENGRGNFPPRFSGLQFPNYSSELNVNALELDDSALYLCASSPRGGINEKLFFGSGTQLSVL.

This chain links TRBV30 with TRBJ1-6, with 7 bases matching TRBD1. CDR3 length equals 16 residues. CDR1 and CDR2 (germline): GTSNPN, SVGIG (reference sequence). With V trimmed by 1 base and J by 4 bases, 7 bases remained unmatched. DNA for the CDR3: TGTGCCTGGAGTGAGACAGGGAGGTTTTATAATTCACCCCTCCACTTT. This codes for CAWSETGRFYNSPLHF.

V and J are TRBV7-4 and TRBJ1-2; 7 bases line up with TRBD1. V gave up 1 base and J gave up 0 bases; unmatched junction bases: 8. The germline V gene has CDR1 SGHVT and CDR2 SQSDAQ. There are 17 residues in the CDR3. The CDR3 bases are TGTGCCAGCAGCTTAGGAACAGGACAGGCTTCTAACTATGGCTACACCTTC. Encoded protein: CASSLGTGQASNYGYTF.

This chain links TRBV5-1 with TRBJ2-5, with a weak D call TRBD2 (6 bases). The CDR3 extends over 13 amino acids. The germline V and J ends were trimmed by 3 bases and 7 bases, with 13 bases remaining between them. The germline gives CDR1 SGHRS, CDR2 YFSETQ. The CDR3, as DNA: TGCGCCAGCAGCTGGGGGGACTCAGGGACCCAGTACTTC. This codes for CASSWGDSGTQYF.

V and J are TRBV9 and TRBJ1-1; D not certain. Germline V lookup: CDR1 SGDLS, CDR2 YYNGEE. The ends were cut back, 0 bases at V and 5 bases at J, with 17 bases in the middle. This CDR3 has 16 amino acids. The CDR3 bases are TGTGCCAGCAGCGTAGAGTCCGGCGGAGGGCTGACTGAAGCTTTCTTT. Amino acids: CASSVESGGGLTEAFF.

This sequence joins TRBV2 and TRBJ2-2; possible D gene TRBD1, 6 bases. Germline V lookup: CDR1 SNHLY, CDR2 FYNNEI. CDR3 size: 15 residues. The V end lost 4 bases, the J end lost 4 bases, and 13 bases lay between the germline ends. CDR3 DNA: TGTGCCAGCAGTGTCGAAGGACAGAGCACCGGGGAGCTGTTTTTT. Amino acid sequence: CASSVEGQSTGELFF.